The present T cell receptor (beta chain) was sequenced within a study of T cell responses to AZD1222 COVID-19 vaccine. Study outcomes and limitations: Targets within unmutated variant regions were reportedly found for nearly half of spike-specific TCRs.

About this clone itself: Its antigen is undetermined.

V was shortened by 7 bases and J by 2 bases, with 16 bases between the two germline ends. Germline V gives CDR1 SGHNT, CDR2 YYREEE (reference sequence). The CDR3 is made up of 14 amino acids. The data were produced by immunoSEQ multiplex PCR, yet TCRdb's version contains in-frame clones alone and is incomplete. The sample contains more than 100,000 clones, 85% to 90% of which appear only once. The chain employs TRBV5-4 and TRBJ2-7; no definite D call. This sequence was found in an adult in good health. The sample was peripheral blood, taken on day 0 of AZD1222 vaccination. The CDR3 region has the DNA TGTGCCAGCGCTGTGGTAGGGCCCACCTACGAGCAGTACTTC. This codes for CASAVVGPTYEQYF.